These 8 T cell receptor beta chains came from one sample sequenced in a study of T cell changes during pregnancy in multiple sclerosis. Measured with immunoSEQ multiplex PCR; TCRdb has only the in-frame clones, and not every one. The sample shows 79,000 or so clones, just over 90% of them seen only once. This material consisted of CD4+ T cells from peripheral blood mononuclear cells, taken before pregnancy. Source of these receptors: a female donor with multiple sclerosis, enrolled in a pregnancy study.

This rearrangement joins TRBV19 to TRBJ2-2; 8 bases map to TRBD2. The V gene's germline CDR1 is LNHDA and CDR2 SQIVND (reference sequence). The CDR3 has 14 residues. Trimming removed 3 bases from V and 6 bases from J; junction bases left unmatched: 3. Written as DNA, the CDR3 is TGTGCCAGTAGTATCGTGACTAGCGCCGGGGAGCTGTTTTTT. This encodes CASSIVTSAGELFF.

This sequence joins TRBV7-9 and TRBJ2-1; weak D call: TRBD2 (6 bases). The CDR3 covers 16 residues. Germline V gene data show CDR1 as SEHNR and CDR2 as FQNEAQ (reference sequence). Trimming pared 4 bases from V and 4 bases from J, leaving 17 bases between. CDR3 residues: CASSSSRRGSYNEQFF. CDR3 DNA sequence: TGTGCCAGCAGCTCGTCCAGGAGGGGAAGTTACAATGAGCAGTTCTTC.

This chain uses TRBV11-2 with TRBJ2-7; 15 bases map to TRBD2. CDR3 length: 17 amino acids. Germline trimming cut 5 bases from V and 4 bases from J; bases unmatched to any gene: 9. The germline CDR1 and CDR2 sequences are SGHAT and FQNNGV. CDR3 nucleotides: TGTGCCAGCAGCCCGTGGACTAGCGGGGGGGCTCATTACGAGCAGTACTTC. It translates to CASSPWTSGGAHYEQYF.

The chain combines TRBV5-1 with TRBJ2-7; D is unresolved. Trimming took 0 bases from V and 0 from J, leaving 7 bases between them. This CDR3 has 14 amino acids. In germline, CDR1 is SGHRS, CDR2 YFSETQ. Written as DNA, the CDR3 is TGCGCCAGCAGCTTGGGACTCGGCTCCTACGAGCAGTACTTC. Its translation: CASSLGLGSYEQYF.

The rearrangement uses TRBV2 and TRBJ2-7, with 7 bases aligning to TRBD2. V shed 9 bases and J 0 bases; nucleotides not matched to a gene: 5. CDR3 size: 13 residues. CDR1 and CDR2 from the germline V gene are SNHLY and FYNNEI. Written as DNA, the CDR3 is TGTGCCAGTGAAGCGGGGAGCTCCTACGAGCAGTACTTC. This encodes CASEAGSSYEQYF.

The chain recombines TRBV29-1 with TRBJ2-2; TRBD2 agrees at 7 bases. V dropped 2 bases and J dropped 5; count of bases not matched to a gene: 14. Looked up from germline, CDR1 is SQVTM and CDR2 is ANQGSEA. The CDR3 is 17 amino acids. CDR3 DNA: TGCAGCGTTGAACGGGGTTTGGGAGGGTATGGGACCGGGGAGCTGTTTTTT. It translates to CSVERGLGGYGTGELFF.

The J gene is TRBJ2-7, the V gene TRBV10-3, with D perhaps TRBD1 (6 bases). The V end was cut by 5 bases, the J end by 7 bases, with 15 bases between. Germline V gives CDR1 ENHRY, CDR2 SYGVKD. CDR3 length: 13 amino acids. The chain's CDR3 is CAISPGHTNEQYF. CDR3 nucleotides: TGTGCCATCAGTCCGGGACACACTAATGAGCAGTACTTC.

The rearrangement joins TRBV7-6 to TRBJ2-1; 9 bases match TRBD2. The germline V gene encodes CDR1 SGHVS and CDR2 FNYEAQ. The CDR3 runs to 16 residues. V was clipped by 6 bases and J by 2 bases; unmatched bases: 8. CDR3 sequence (DNA): TGTGCCAGCAGTTTCCAGGGCGGGGGGGCCTACAATGAGCAGTTCTTC. As protein: CASSFQGGGAYNEQFF.